The 27 T cell receptor beta chains in this list originate from one sample, sequenced in a study of tumor-infiltrating lymphocytes in primary liver carcinoma. The investigators made TCR beta cDNA from roughly 0.45 ug total RNA, using a constant-region primer. Generation of the TCR beta libraries relied on three nested multiplex PCR rounds using slightly modified ARM-PCR. Primers for the first two PCR rounds were TRBV1-TRBV30 forward primers and a C-beta reverse primer (about 11 cycles per round). TCRdb ran MiXCR on the multiplex PCR reads and lists one entry per CDR3 protein. The table lists approximately 92,000 distinct CDR3 sequences, 55% to 75% of them singletons. Bulk tissue was left unsorted, and RNA and DNA were co-extracted from roughly 20-30 mg of it. The specimen sequenced was liver tumor tissue from sampling region 5. Noted subset: tumor region T5, tumor centre. Receptors were obtained from a woman aged 60 to 75 with primary liver carcinoma and hepatitis B virus infection.

This clonotype has at least ten counts. The rearrangement links TRBV10-3 to TRBJ2-7; tentatively, D is TRBD2 (5 bases). CDR3 length: 12 amino acids. The germline V gene has CDR1 ENHRY and CDR2 SYGVKD. The V and J ends lost 3 bases and 4 bases respectively, with 7 bases between them. CDR3 region: CAISERGYEQYF. CDR3 nucleotides: TGTGCCATCAGTGAACGGGGTTACGAGCAGTACTTC.

As to this clonotype: Compared with germline, one end of the junction differs, possibly owing to a read error. The rearrangement joins TRBV12-5 to TRBJ2-5; D gene uncertain. The CDR3 covers 12 residues. The germline V gene encodes CDR1 LGHNT and CDR2 FRNRAP. The CDR3 coding sequence is TGTTCTAGTGGTTTGGTAGACGAGACCCAGTACTTC. Translation: CSSGLVDETQYF.

About this clonotype: This may be a read error, as it is one base from a much larger clone. The chain uses TRBV30 and TRBJ2-6, with a possible D match to TRBD1 (5 bases). Germline assignment: CDR1 GTSNPN and CDR2 SVGIG (reference sequence). The CDR3 spans 15 residues. The CDR3 nucleotides read TGTGCCTGGAGTGTACACCAGGGTGGGACCAACGTCCTGACTTTC. Encoded protein: CAWSVHQGGTNVLTF.

This clonotype is a singleton in its sample. In this CDR3 the conserved last residue, phenylalanine or tryptophan, is missing, so a read error is likely. The gene calls are TRBV5-1 and TRBJ1-3; 8 positions match TRBD1. The CDR3 contains 17 residues. Germline trimming cut 4 bases from V and 2 bases from J; bases unmatched to any gene: 11. In germline, CDR1 is SGHRS, CDR2 YFSETQ. CDR3 in amino acids: CASSPWAATGAGNTIYL. CDR3 nucleotides: TGCGCCAGCAGCCCTTGGGCCGCGACAGGGGCTGGAAACACCATATATCTT.

Points on this clonotype: At one boundary the junction diverges from the germline segment, which might be a read error. The chain carries TRBV11-2 and TRBJ2-1; D gene unclear. In germline, CDR1 is SGHAT, CDR2 FQNNGV. The CDR3 runs to 14 residues. Written as DNA, the CDR3 is TGTGCCAGCGACTCTTCGTGCTCCTACAATGGGCAGTTCTTC. Translating gives CASDSSCSYNGQFF.

This clonotype is a singleton in its sample. The CDR3 end shows no conserved phenylalanine or tryptophan, and so a read error is likely. This rearrangement joins TRBV6-5 to TRBJ1-1; D gene uncertain. Germline-derived CDR1 and CDR2 are MNHEY and SVGAGI. The CDR3 length is 12 residues. In DNA, the CDR3 is TGTGCCAGCACCTCGATGAACAATGAAGCTTTCTTA. It specifies CASTSMNNEAFL.

This clonotype was detected a few times. The CDR3 does not end in the conserved phenylalanine or tryptophan, so this is likely a read error. The chain combines TRBV28 with TRBJ1-5; 8 nucleotides align to TRBD1. This CDR3 spans 16 amino acids. Unmatched junction bases numbered 8, after V lost 5 bases and J lost 2 bases. CDR1 and CDR2 (germline): MDHEN, SYDVKM. The CDR3 sequence: CASSALKGQGNQPQHI. CDR3 DNA: TGTGCCAGCAGTGCCCTTAAGGGACAGGGCAATCAGCCCCAGCATATT.

This clonotype was detected many times. The rearrangement uses TRBV12-3 or TRBV12-4 and TRBJ1-2; 9 positions agree with TRBD1. V lost 8 bases to trimming and J lost 3 bases; unmatched junction nucleotides: 10. The length of the CDR3 is 15 residues. The CDR3 coding sequence is TGTGCCAGCGGACGGACAGGGGCCCCTCACTATGGCTACACCTTC. Translating gives CASGRTGAPHYGYTF.

This chain connects TRBV5-5 to TRBJ2-1, with D perhaps TRBD1 or TRBD2 (5 bases each). This CDR3 spans 18 amino acids. Germline V gene data show CDR1 as SGHKS and CDR2 as YYEKEE (reference sequence). The V and J ends lost 0 bases and 6 bases respectively, with 22 bases between them. DNA for the CDR3: TGTGCCAGCAGCTTGGGTTGGGGCATCAATCTAGGGACCAATGAGCAGTTCTTC. Translating gives CASSLGWGINLGTNEQFF.

This clonotype was seen a few times. It may be a read error: a sequence one base away is much more abundant. The chain links TRBV29-1 to TRBJ2-4; D possibly corresponds to TRBD1 (5 bases). From germline, CDR1 is SQVTM and CDR2 ANQGSEA. The CDR3 has 15 residues. CDR3 amino acids: CSVEVDTLAKNNQYF. Written as DNA, the CDR3 is TGCAGCGTTGAAGTGGACACTTTAGCCAAAAACAATCAGTACTTC.

Remarks on this clonotype: A junction end diverges from the germline sequence, so it may reflect a read error. The chain combines TRBV7-9 with TRBJ2-7; 9 bases fit TRBD1. The CDR3 spans 14 residues. Germline V gene sequence: CDR1 SEHNR, CDR2 FQNEAQ (reference sequence). The CDR3 coding sequence is TGTGCAAGCAGCTTAGCGCGGGACAGGGACGGGCAGTACTTC. This sequence encodes CASSLARDRDGQYF.

With respect to this clonotype: At one of its ends the junction is not consistent with the germline gene, which may arise from a read error. The chain uses TRBV6-1 and TRBJ1-1; 7 bases are a match to TRBD1. The CDR3 length is 15 residues. The V gene's germline CDR1 is MNHNS and CDR2 SASEGT. The CDR3, as DNA: TGTGCCAGCAGTGAGTCGGGACAGCTGAGCACTGAAGCTTTATTT. The encoded protein is CASSESGQLSTEALF.

On this clonotype: Since the CDR3 does not end with the conserved phenylalanine or tryptophan, this likely comes from a read error. V gene TRBV5-4 combines with J gene TRBJ2-1, with 8 bases identical to TRBD2. The CDR3 spans 16 residues. CDR1 is SGHNT and CDR2 is YYREEE in the germline V gene (reference sequence). CDR3 sequence (DNA): TGTGTCAGCAGCTTTGGAGCGGGAGTATCCTACAATGAGCAGTTCTGC. Protein sequence: CVSSFGAGVSYNEQFC.

Note on this clonotype: One end of the junction is discordant with germline, which a read error may explain. V and J are TRBV11-2 and TRBJ2-5, with D perhaps assigned TRBD1 or TRBD2 (5 bases each). The length of the CDR3 is 12 residues. Germline lookup yields CDR1 SGHAT and CDR2 FQNNGV. This CDR3 is CTSSHLGEIQYF. CDR3 sequence (DNA): TGTACCAGCAGCCACCTAGGGGAGATCCAGTACTTC.

This clonotype was seen only once. The chain joins TRBV30 to TRBJ1-1; D is ambiguous. CDR3 length: 12 residues. Germline-derived CDR1 and CDR2 are GTSNPN and SVGIG (reference sequence). Deletions cut 5 bases from V and 4 bases from J, with 11 bases between. CDR3 amino acids: CAWLIMRTEAFF. As DNA, the CDR3 is TGTGCCTGGTTAATCATGCGCACTGAAGCTTTCTTT.

On this clonotype itself: An end of the junction does not agree with germline; a read error may underlie this. The chain employs TRBV12-3 or TRBV12-4 and TRBJ2-1, with a possible D match to TRBD2 (6 bases). This CDR3 has 13 residues. This CDR3 reads CASTTDGGNEQFF. CDR3 DNA: TGCGCCAGCACCACGGACGGGGGCAATGAGCAGTTCTTC.

This clonotype was detected a few times. This could be a read error, since a much larger clone is one nucleotide away. The CDR3: CASSYRDGQYF. CDR3 nucleotide sequence: TGTGCCAGCAGTTACAGGGACGGGCAGTACTTC. The chain links TRBV6-1 to TRBJ2-7, with a tentative D call TRBD1 (6 bases). The CDR3 is made up of 11 amino acids. Between the trimmed V and J ends, which lost 5 bases and 9 bases, there was a span of 11 bases. Germline values: CDR1 MNHNS, CDR2 SASEGT.

A word on this clonotype: One end of the junction does not line up with germline, which may come from a read error. The chain joins TRBV12-3 or TRBV12-4 to TRBJ1-1, with 9 bases lining up with TRBD1. CDR3 size: 13 residues. CDR3 nucleotide sequence: TGTGTCAGCAGTCCCCGGACAGGGGCTGAAGCTTTCTTT. Translation gives CVSSPRTGAEAFF.

Remarks on this clonotype: One junction end disagrees with the germline gene, perhaps due to a read error. The genes are TRBV11-2 and TRBJ2-1, with 10 bases identical to TRBD2. CDR3 length: 17 amino acids. CDR1 and CDR2 from the germline V gene are SGHAT and FQNNGV. CDR3 DNA sequence: TGTGCCAGTAGCGACGGGACTAGCGAGAGGTCCTACGATGAGCAGTTCTTC. It yields the protein CASSDGTSERSYDEQFF.

This chain joins TRBV2 and TRBJ2-2; D could derive from TRBD1 or TRBD2 (5 bases each). The germline gives CDR1 SNHLY, CDR2 FYNNEI. The germline V and J ends were trimmed by 2 bases and 5 bases, with 18 bases remaining between them. The CDR3 sequence is 17 residues long. The CDR3 nucleotides are TGTGCCAGCAGTGAACCCGGCCTAGTCGGGGCGACCGGGGAGCTGTTTTTT. Encoded protein: CASSEPGLVGATGELFF.

The CDR3 nucleotides are TGTGCCAGCAGTTTAACCCCTCAGGGCAGGGGCTTAAAAGATACGCAGTATTTT. Amino acid sequence: CASSLTPQGRGLKDTQYF. The chain links TRBV28 to TRBJ2-3, with D possibly being TRBD1 (6 bases). The CDR3 contains 18 residues. CDR1 and CDR2 from the germline V gene are MDHEN and SYDVKM. V was cut by 2 bases and J by 5 bases, with 23 bases left in between. Full variable domain (rest looked up from reference TRBV28 and TRBJ2-3): DVKVTQSSRYLVKRTGEKVFLECVQDMDHENMFWYRQDPGLGLRLIYFSYDVKMKEKGDIPEGYSVSREKKERFSLILESASTNQTSMYLCASSLTPQGRGLKDTQYFGPGTRLTVL.

This clonotype was seen a few times. Mismatch with germline at one junction end may stem from a read error. The CDR3 nucleotides are TGTGCCAACAGTGGGGGACACGCTTCCTCCTACGGCTACACCTTC. It specifies CANSGGHASSYGYTF. The chain carries TRBV28 and TRBJ1-2; weak D call: TRBD1 (6 bases). Germline CDR1 and CDR2: MDHEN and SYDVKM. This CDR3 region has 15 residues.

V gene TRBV12-3 or TRBV12-4 combines with J gene TRBJ2-7, with TRBD2 identical over 7 bases. The CDR3 loop spans 12 amino acids. Trimming cost V 6 bases and J 8 bases; bases outside gene matches: 7. Here the CDR3 DNA reads TGTGCCAGCAGCCCGACTAGCTGCAAGCAGTACTTC. It yields the protein CASSPTSCKQYF.

Worth noting for this clonotype: Mismatch with germline at one junction end may stem from a read error. This chain joins TRBV28 and TRBJ2-1; D possibly matches TRBD1 or TRBD2 (5 bases each). CDR1 and CDR2 (germline): MDHEN, SYDVKM. The CDR3 is 12 amino acids. This CDR3 reads CTSRVTGTQQFF. CDR3 in DNA: TGTACCAGCAGGGTGACCGGGACCCAGCAGTTCTTC.

A note on this clonotype: An end of the junction does not agree with germline; a read error may underlie this. CDR3 residues: CASNLTQGAGVCNERFF. As DNA, the CDR3 is TGCGCCAGCAACCTCACACAGGGGGCTGGGGTATGCAATGAGCGGTTCTTC. The chain employs TRBV4-1 and TRBJ2-1, with 9 positions matching TRBD1. This CDR3 region has 17 residues. From germline, CDR1 is MGHRA and CDR2 YSYEKL.

Regarding this clonotype: This may arise from a read error, as a much more abundant clone is one base away. The chain uses TRBV28 and TRBJ2-1; 12 positions agree with TRBD2. The CDR3 has 15 amino acids. Germline V gene sequence: CDR1 MDHEN, CDR2 SYDVKM. The CDR3 loop is CASSFETSGRNDQFF. In DNA form, the CDR3 reads TGTGCCAGCAGTTTTGAAACTAGCGGGAGGAATGATCAGTTCTTC.

As concerns this clonotype: The junction shows a germline mismatch at one end, possibly a read error. V is TRBV5-1 and J is TRBJ1-2, with no clear D. The CDR3 is made up of 13 amino acids. The germline CDR1 and CDR2 sequences are SGHRS and YFSETQ. The DNA of the CDR3 is TGCACCAGCAGGCCCGACGGGAACTATGGCTACACGTTC. This translates into CTSRPDGNYGYTF.